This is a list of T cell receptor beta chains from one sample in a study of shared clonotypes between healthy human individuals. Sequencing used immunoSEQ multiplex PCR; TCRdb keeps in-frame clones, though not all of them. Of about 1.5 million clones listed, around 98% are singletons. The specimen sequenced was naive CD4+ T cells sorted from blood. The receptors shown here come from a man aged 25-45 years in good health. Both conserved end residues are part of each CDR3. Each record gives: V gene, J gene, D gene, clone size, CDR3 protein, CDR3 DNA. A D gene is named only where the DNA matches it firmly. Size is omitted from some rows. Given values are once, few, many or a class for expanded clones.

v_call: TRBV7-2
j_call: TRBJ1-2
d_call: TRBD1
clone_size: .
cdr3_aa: CASSPGGQGAFGYGYTF
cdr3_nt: TGTGCCAGCAGCCCAGGGGGACAGGGGGCGTTTGGCTATGGCTACACCTTC

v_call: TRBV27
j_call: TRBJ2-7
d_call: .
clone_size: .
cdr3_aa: CASTNIRFSYEQYF
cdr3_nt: TGTGCCAGCACCAACATCAGGTTCTCCTACGAGCAGTACTTC

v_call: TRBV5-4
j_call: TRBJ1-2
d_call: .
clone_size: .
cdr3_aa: CASSLGQWYGYTF
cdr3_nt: TGTGCCAGCAGCTTGGGACAATGGTATGGCTACACCTTC

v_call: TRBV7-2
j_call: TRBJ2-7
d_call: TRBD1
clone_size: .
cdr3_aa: CASSLRDRGYEQYF
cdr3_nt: TGTGCCAGCAGCTTACGGGACAGGGGATACGAGCAGTACTTC

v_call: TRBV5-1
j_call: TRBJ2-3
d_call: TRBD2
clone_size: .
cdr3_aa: CASSLGTSGGLTDTQYF
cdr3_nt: TGCGCCAGCAGCCTCGGGACTAGCGGAGGGTTGACAGATACGCAGTATTTT

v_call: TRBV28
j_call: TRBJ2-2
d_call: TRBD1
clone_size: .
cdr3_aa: CASSGTVNTGELFF
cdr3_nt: TGTGCCAGCAGTGGGACAGTGAACACCGGGGAGCTGTTTTTT

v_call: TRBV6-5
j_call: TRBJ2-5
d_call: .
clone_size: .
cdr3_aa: CASRQLAGETQYF
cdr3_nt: TGTGCCAGCAGACAACTAGCCGGAGAGACCCAGTACTTC

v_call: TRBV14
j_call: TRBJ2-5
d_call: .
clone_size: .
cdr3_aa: CASSQDKEGGPPQETQYF
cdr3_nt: TGTGCCAGCAGCCAAGATAAAGAGGGGGGACCCCCACAAGAGACCCAGTACTTC

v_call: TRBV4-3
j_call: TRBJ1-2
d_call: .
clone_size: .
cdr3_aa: CASSRDGNYGYTF
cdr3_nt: TGCGCCAGCAGCCGAGACGGGAACTATGGCTACACCTTC

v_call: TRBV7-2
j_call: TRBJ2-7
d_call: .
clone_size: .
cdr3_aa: CASSLAPRPGPLLSASYEQYF
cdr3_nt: TGTGCCAGCAGCTTAGCTCCCCGACCCGGACCCTTACTTTCTGCTTCCTACGAGCAGTACTTC

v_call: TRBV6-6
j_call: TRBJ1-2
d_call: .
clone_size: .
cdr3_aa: CASSYSSQPGYGYTF
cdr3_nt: TGTGCCAGCAGTTACTCGAGTCAGCCGGGCTATGGCTACACCTTC

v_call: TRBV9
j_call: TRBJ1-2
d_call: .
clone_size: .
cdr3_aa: CASSPGAYGYTF
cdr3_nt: TGTGCCAGCAGCCCGGGTGCGTATGGCTACACCTTC

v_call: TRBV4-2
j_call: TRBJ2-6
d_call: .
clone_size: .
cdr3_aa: CASSPRGSSGANVLTF
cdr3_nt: TGTGCCAGCAGCCCGAGGGGGAGCTCTGGGGCCAACGTCCTGACTTTC

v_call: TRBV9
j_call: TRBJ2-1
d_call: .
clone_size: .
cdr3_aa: CASSGLRRDNEQFF
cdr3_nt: TGTGCCAGCAGCGGTTTGAGGAGGGACAATGAGCAGTTCTTC

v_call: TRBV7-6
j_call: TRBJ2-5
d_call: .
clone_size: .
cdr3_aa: CASSLQETQYF
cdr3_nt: TGTGCCAGCAGCCTCCAAGAGACCCAGTACTTC

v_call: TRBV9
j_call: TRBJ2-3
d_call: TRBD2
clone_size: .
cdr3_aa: CASSVGLASTDTQYF
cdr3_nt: TGTGCCAGCAGCGTAGGACTAGCTAGCACAGATACGCAGTATTTT

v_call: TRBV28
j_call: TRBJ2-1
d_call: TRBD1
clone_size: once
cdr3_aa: CASSLRRTGVVNEQFF
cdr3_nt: TGTGCCAGCAGTTTGCGCCGGACAGGGGTTGTTAATGAGCAGTTCTTC

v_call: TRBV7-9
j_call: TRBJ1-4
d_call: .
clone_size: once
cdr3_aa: CASSSGTRMEKLFF
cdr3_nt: TGTGCCAGCAGCTCCGGGACTAGGATGGAAAAACTGTTTTTT

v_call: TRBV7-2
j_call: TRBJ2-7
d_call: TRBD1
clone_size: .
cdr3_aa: CASSFGTGSSYEQYF
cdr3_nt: TGTGCCAGCAGCTTTGGGACAGGGTCCTCCTACGAGCAGTACTTC

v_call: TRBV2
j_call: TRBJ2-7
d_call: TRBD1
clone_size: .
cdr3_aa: CASSKTGTGLSYEQYF
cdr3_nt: TGTGCCAGCAGTAAGACCGGGACAGGACTCTCCTACGAGCAGTACTTC

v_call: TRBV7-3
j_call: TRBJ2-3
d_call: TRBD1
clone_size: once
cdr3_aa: CASSPQGAIADTQYF
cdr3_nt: TGTGCCAGCAGCCCACAGGGGGCTATCGCAGATACGCAGTATTTT

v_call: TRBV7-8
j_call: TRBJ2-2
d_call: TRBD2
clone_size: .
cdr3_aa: CASSSIRLAGTQRDTGELFF
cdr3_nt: TGTGCCAGCAGCTCCATCAGGCTAGCGGGAACTCAGAGGGACACCGGGGAGCTGTTTTTT

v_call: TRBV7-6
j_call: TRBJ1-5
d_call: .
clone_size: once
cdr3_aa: CASSLAGGQPQHF
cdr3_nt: TGTGCCAGCAGCTTAGCGGGGGGTCAGCCCCAGCATTTT

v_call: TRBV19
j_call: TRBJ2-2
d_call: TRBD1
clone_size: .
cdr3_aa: CASSGQGTTTGELFF
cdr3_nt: TGTGCCAGTAGTGGACAGGGGACCACTACCGGGGAGCTGTTTTTT

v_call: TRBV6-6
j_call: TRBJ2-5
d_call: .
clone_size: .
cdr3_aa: CASSYLVRGIQETQYF
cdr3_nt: TGTGCCAGCAGTTACCTCGTCAGAGGCATCCAAGAGACCCAGTACTTC

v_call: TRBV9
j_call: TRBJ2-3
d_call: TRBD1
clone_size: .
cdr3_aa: CASSSPSKWAGGPTDTQYF
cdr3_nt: TGTGCCAGCAGCTCCCCCAGTAAGTGGGCAGGGGGCCCCACAGATACGCAGTATTTT

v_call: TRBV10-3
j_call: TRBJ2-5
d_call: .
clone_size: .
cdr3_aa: CAIKEGETQYF
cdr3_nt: TGTGCCATCAAGGAGGGCGAGACCCAGTACTTC

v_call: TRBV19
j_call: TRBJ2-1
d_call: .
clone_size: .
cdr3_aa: CASSIDRTYNEQFF
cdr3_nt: TGTGCCAGTAGTATCGACAGGACTTACAATGAGCAGTTCTTC

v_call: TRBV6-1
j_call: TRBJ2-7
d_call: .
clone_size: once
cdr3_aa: CASSSKSYEQYF
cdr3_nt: TGTGCCAGCAGTAGTAAGAGCTACGAGCAGTACTTC

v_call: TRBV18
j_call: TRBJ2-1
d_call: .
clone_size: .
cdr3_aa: CASSQDMAKDNEQFF
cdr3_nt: TGTGCCAGCTCACAGGACATGGCTAAAGACAATGAGCAGTTCTTC

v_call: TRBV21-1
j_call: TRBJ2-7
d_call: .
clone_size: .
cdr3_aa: CASSLIAASYEQYF
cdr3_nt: TGTGCCAGCAGTCTTATAGCCGCTTCCTACGAGCAGTACTTC

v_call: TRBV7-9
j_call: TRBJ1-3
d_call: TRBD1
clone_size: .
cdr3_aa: CASSSSAGTGTGNTIYF
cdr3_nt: TGTGCCAGCAGCTCCTCCGCCGGGACAGGGACTGGAAACACCATATATTTT

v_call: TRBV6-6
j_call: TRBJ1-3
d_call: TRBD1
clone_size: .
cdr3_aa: CASSYGTGDGNTIYF
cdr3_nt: TGTGCCAGCAGTTATGGGACAGGGGACGGAAACACCATATATTTT

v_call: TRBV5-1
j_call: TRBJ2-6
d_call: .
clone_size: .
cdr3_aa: CASSSWGPGLSGANVLTF
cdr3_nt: TGCGCCAGCAGCTCATGGGGGCCAGGACTGTCTGGGGCCAACGTCCTGACTTTC

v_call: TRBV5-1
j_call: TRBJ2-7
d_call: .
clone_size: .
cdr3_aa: CASSPMELAYEQYF
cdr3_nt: TGCGCCAGCAGCCCGATGGAATTGGCCTACGAGCAGTACTTC

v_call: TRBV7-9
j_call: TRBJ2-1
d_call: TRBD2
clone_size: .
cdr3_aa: CASSSPRGSGRIINEQFF
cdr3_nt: TGTGCCAGCAGCTCCCCTCGGGGTAGCGGGAGGATAATCAATGAGCAGTTCTTC

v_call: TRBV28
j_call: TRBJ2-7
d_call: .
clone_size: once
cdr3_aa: CASSLDFTAYEQYF
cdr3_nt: TGTGCCAGCAGTTTGGACTTCACAGCCTACGAGCAGTACTTC

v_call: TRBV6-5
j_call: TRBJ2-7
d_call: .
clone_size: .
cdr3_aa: CASSSHLARSYEQYF
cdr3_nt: TGTGCCAGCAGCTCTCACCTAGCGCGCTCCTACGAGCAGTACTTC

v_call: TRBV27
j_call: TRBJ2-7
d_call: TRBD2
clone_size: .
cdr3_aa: CASSSNPSGRIIREQYF
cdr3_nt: TGTGCCAGCAGTTCTAATCCGAGCGGGAGAATTATACGTGAGCAGTACTTC

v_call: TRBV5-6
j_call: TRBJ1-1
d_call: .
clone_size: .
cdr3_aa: CASRRWNTEAFF
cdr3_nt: TGTGCCAGCAGAAGGTGGAACACTGAAGCTTTCTTT

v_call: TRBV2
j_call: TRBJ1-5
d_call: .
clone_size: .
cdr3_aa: CASSGQTTPADQPQHF
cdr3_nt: TGTGCCAGCAGTGGACAGACAACCCCGGCGGATCAGCCCCAGCATTTT

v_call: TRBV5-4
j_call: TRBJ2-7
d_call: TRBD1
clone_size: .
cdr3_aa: CASSGRDRNYEQYF
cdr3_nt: TGTGCCAGCAGCGGCCGGGACAGGAACTACGAGCAGTACTTC

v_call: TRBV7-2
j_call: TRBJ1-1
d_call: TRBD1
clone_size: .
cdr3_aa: CASNQIQGARSFF
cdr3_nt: TGTGCCAGCAACCAAATACAGGGGGCTCGGTCTTTCTTT

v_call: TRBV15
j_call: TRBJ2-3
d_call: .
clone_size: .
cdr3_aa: CATSRGAESTDTQYF
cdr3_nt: TGTGCCACCAGCAGAGGGGCCGAGAGTACAGATACGCAGTATTTT

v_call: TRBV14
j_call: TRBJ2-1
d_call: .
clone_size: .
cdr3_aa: CASSHSGTGYNEQFF
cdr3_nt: TGTGCCAGCAGCCACTCAGGCACAGGGTACAATGAGCAGTTCTTC

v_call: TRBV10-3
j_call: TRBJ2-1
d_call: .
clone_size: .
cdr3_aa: CAISWDFSEQFF
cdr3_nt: TGTGCCATCAGTTGGGACTTTAGTGAGCAGTTCTTC

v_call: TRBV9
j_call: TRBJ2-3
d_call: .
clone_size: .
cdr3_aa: CASSVGGRLDTQYF
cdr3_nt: TGTGCCAGCAGCGTAGGCGGCCGCCTCGATACGCAGTATTTT

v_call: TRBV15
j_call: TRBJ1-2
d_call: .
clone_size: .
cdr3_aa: CATSRDAGTDYGYTF
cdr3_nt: TGTGCCACCAGCAGAGATGCGGGAACAGACTATGGCTACACCTTC